This T cell receptor beta chain was sequenced for a study of shared T cell receptors in the human thymus. This clone was seen a handful of times. Profiled with immunoSEQ multiplex PCR; TCRdb holds only in-frame clones, not every one. The sample yields almost 550,000 clones, 78% seen once. J was trimmed by 5 bases and V by 6 bases; bases with no gene match: 19. The CDR3 contains 18 residues. Germline CDR1 is LNHNV and CDR2 is YYDKDF (reference sequence). These data also formed part of another study, on human thymus T cells. That report adds: Healthy Finnish infants undergoing corrective surgery for congenital heart defects were the donors. The thymus was resected at corrective cardiac surgery. Apparent bias marked the V and J gene usage of thymic and blood repertoires. Unrelated individuals were reported by related research to share highly overlapping thymic repertoires.

The specimen was thymocytes. The sequence was collected from a boy younger than two with a congenital heart defect. The genes are TRBV15 and TRBJ2-5, with TRBD1 matching 9 bases. The DNA for the CDR3 is TGTGCCACCAGTAAACCCAGGACCCGGGACAGGGTGAGGGAGACCCAGTACTTC. This translates into CATSKPRTRDRVRETQYF.